This TCR beta chain was captured by sequencing in a study of Ad26.COV2.S vaccination and SARS-CoV-2 variants. The wider study: Dosing was one shot or two shots 56 days apart. Study-level points and caveats: Post-vaccination breadth of spike-specific CD8+ and CD4+ T cell responses was reportedly substantial.

As regards this clone: Its antigen is as yet unknown.

Treatment reported: about 20 received Ad26.COV2.S at low or high dose, single or two shots; about 5 received placebo; per-sample allocation not given. The samples date from day 63 after the first vaccine or placebo injection. The length of the CDR3 is 14 residues. Germline V CDR1 and CDR2: SGHVS, FQNEAQ. V was trimmed by 5 bases and J by 9 bases, leaving 17 bases between them. Sequencing used immunoSEQ multiplex PCR; TCRdb keeps in-frame clones, though not all of them. The sample has 300,000 to 450,000 clones; about 85% are singletons. The chain couples TRBV7-8 to TRBJ1-5, with D uncertain. Sequenced here: peripheral blood, sampled in a trial of Ad26.COV2.S vaccine versus placebo. This sequence originates from a person aged 18-65 years who received the Ad26.COV2.S COVID-19 vaccine or a placebo. In DNA, the CDR3 is TGTGCCAGCAGCCTAGAGTCTATTGGAGGGCCCCAGCATTTT. It is translated as CASSLESIGGPQHF.